This TCR beta chain was profiled in a study of PD-1 blockade in classical Hodgkin lymphoma. Notes on the study in general: Initiation of nivolumab under 1 year after ASCT led to exclusion of patients. The drivers behind the repertoire differences, possibly disease activity or prior therapy, remain undefined.

Each patient experienced a relapse that followed autologous stem cell transplantation, and brentuximab vedotin exposure varied. Patients' outcomes at their best amounted to complete response, partial response or progressive disease. Of note for this clone: The antigen is unknown.

Libraries were prepared by immunoSEQ multiplex PCR; TCRdb keeps only in-frame clonotypes and omits some of them. The sample carries around 70,000 clones, about two thirds recorded once. CDR3 length equals 14 residues. V was shortened by 7 bases and J by 1 base, with 14 bases between the two germline ends. The V gene's germline CDR1 is SGHRS and CDR2 YFSETQ. This rearrangement joins TRBV5-1 to TRBJ1-1; a weak D match, TRBD1 (5 bases). Material: peripheral blood mononuclear cells (PBMCs), obtained before the second cycle of nivolumab. This clonotype originated in a human donor with classical Hodgkin lymphoma. Written as DNA, the CDR3 is TGCGCCAGCCTCGTGGGGCCAGCGAACACTGAAGCTTTCTTT. Protein product: CASLVGPANTEAFF.